The clone carrying this TCR beta chain occurred once. Per the original methods: Estimates of nucleated cell counts were drawn from the amplification of reference gene primers. TCRdb's table, derived via immunoSEQ multiplex PCR, lists solely in-frame clones and lacks some. Clonal size and the V and J genes are those of that table, whereas D and trimming came from the DNA. In the table there are 120,000 to 150,000 clones, over 80% of which are singletons. The trim removed 5 bases at V and 3 bases at J, leaving 7 bases unmatched. The CDR3 length is 16 residues. Germline CDR1 is LNHDA and CDR2 is SQIVND (reference sequence). The data originate from a study of blood T cell repertoires in COVID-19. Study-level information: The United States, Italy and Spain supplied acute and convalescent COVID-19 samples.

V and J are TRBV19 and TRBJ1-1, with TRBD1 matching 12 bases. Input material: peripheral blood. This clonotype originated in a woman aged 45-65 years with acute or convalescent COVID-19. CDR3 region: CASSPRDRGRDTEAFF. The CDR3 bases are TGTGCCAGTAGTCCCCGGGACAGGGGGCGGGACACTGAAGCTTTCTTT.